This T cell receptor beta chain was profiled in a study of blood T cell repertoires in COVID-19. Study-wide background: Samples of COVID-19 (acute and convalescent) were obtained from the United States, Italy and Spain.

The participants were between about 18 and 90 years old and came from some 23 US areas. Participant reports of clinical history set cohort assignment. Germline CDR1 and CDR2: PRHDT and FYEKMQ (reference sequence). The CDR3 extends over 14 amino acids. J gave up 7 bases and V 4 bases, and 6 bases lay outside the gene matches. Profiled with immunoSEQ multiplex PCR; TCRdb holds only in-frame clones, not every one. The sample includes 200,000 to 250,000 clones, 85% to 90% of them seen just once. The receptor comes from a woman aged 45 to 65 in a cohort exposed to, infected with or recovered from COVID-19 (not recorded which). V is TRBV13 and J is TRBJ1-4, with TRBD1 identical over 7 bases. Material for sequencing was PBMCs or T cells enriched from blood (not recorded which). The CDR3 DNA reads TGTGCCAGCAGCTCACGACAGGGTTTTGAAAAACTGTTTTTT. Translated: CASSSRQGFEKLFF.